This T cell receptor (beta chain) was profiled in a study of tumor and adjacent non-tumor tissue in lung cancer. Study information: Around 4.4 million productive TCRbeta reads were obtained per sample on average. Study results and caveats: Patients with more diverse tumor TCRs had worse survival. TCR diversity was significantly greater in tumor than normal lung tissue.

This sample's RNA came from whole unsorted tissue. A modified ARM-PCR protocol with three rounds of nested PCR amplified TCRbeta. TCRdb ran MiXCR on the multiplex PCR reads and lists one entry per CDR3 protein. Seen here are approximately 130,000 distinct CDR3 sequences, 66% observed once, and the top ten hold more than 10%. Comment on this clonotype: Its antigen is not identified. The junction departs from germline at one end; a sequencing error may be responsible.

The CDR3 consists of 18 residues. Sequencing was done on a sample of lung tumor tissue. The chain links TRBV12-3 or TRBV12-4 to TRBJ1-5; 9 bases align to TRBD1. The origin of this receptor is a man aged 25-45 years with non-small cell lung cancer. The CDR3 is CASSLGFGGQGDSQPQHF. CDR3 in DNA: TGTGCCAGCAGTTTAGGGTTCGGGGGACAGGGAGACAGTCAGCCCCAACATTTT.